This is a list of T cell receptor beta chains from one sample in a study of beta chain features in type 1 diabetes. Sequencing used immunoSEQ multiplex PCR; TCRdb keeps in-frame clones, though not all of them. Counted here are 250,000 to 350,000 clones, roughly 13% occurring once; the ten biggest clones make up about 0.016%. Sequencing input: naive CD4+ T cells from blood. These receptors all come from a man aged 25-45 years with type 1 diabetes. Both conserved end residues are part of each CDR3. The D gene is left open where the match is weak. The size field is filled for only some rows; it gives once, few, many or a size class.

clone_size	v_call	j_call	d_call	cdr3_nt	cdr3_aa
few	TRBV9	TRBJ2-1	-	TGTGCCAGCAGCACCTCAGGGGCCGTGGACAATGAGCAGTTCTTC	CASSTSGAVDNEQFF
-	TRBV7-6	TRBJ2-5	TRBD1	TGTGCCAGCAGCTTATTTTTGGGACAGGGGCAGACCCAGTACTTC	CASSLFLGQGQTQYF
-	TRBV27	TRBJ2-5	TRBD1	TGTGCCAGCAGTCCGATTTACAGGGGTGAGACCCAGTACTTC	CASSPIYRGETQYF
-	TRBV9	TRBJ2-3	TRBD2	TGTGCCAGCAGCGTAGCAGAGTCGGCTAGCGGGTCGAGGCAGTATTTT	CASSVAESASGSRQYF
-	TRBV7-2	TRBJ2-3	-	TGTGCCAGCAGCTTAGTCAGGGATACGCAGTATTTT	CASSLVRDTQYF
few	TRBV14	TRBJ2-7	-	TGTGCCAGCAGCCATCCGGGATCCAGCTCCTACGAGCAGTACTTC	CASSHPGSSSYEQYF
few	TRBV7-2	TRBJ1-2	-	TGTGCCAGCAGCTTGCTAAGAGGCTACACCTTC	CASSLLRGYTF
-	TRBV7-2	TRBJ1-2	TRBD1	TGTGCCAGCAGCTTGGACCGGGACAGCCCCGGCTACACCTTC	CASSLDRDSPGYTF
few	TRBV5-1	TRBJ2-7	TRBD1	TGCGCCAGCAGCGTCGGACAGGGGTGGGACGAGCAGTACTTC	CASSVGQGWDEQYF
-	TRBV5-8	TRBJ2-4	-	TGTGCCAGCAGCCCGGGGGTTGGTCTAGCCAAAAACATTCAGTACTTC	CASSPGVGLAKNIQYF
few	TRBV9	TRBJ2-1	-	TGTGCCAGCAGCGTAAGGGGCGACAGCTCCTACAATGAGCAGTTCTTC	CASSVRGDSSYNEQFF
-	TRBV5-1	TRBJ1-1	-	TGCGCCAGCAGCTTGGAAAGCAGGGACACTGAAGCTTTCTTT	CASSLESRDTEAFF
few	TRBV29-1	TRBJ2-7	-	TGCAGCGTTTTGTTGTTGGGACACAGATACGAGCAGTACTTC	CSVLLLGHRYEQYF
few	TRBV20-1	TRBJ2-7	-	TGCAGTGCTAGGGCTACTAGCAACCAGTACTTC	CSARATSNQYF
-	TRBV11-2	TRBJ2-6	-	TGTGCCAGCAGACCCAATACAGGGTCTGGGGCCAACGTCCTGACTTTC	CASRPNTGSGANVLTF
-	TRBV5-6	TRBJ2-7	-	TGTGCCAGCAGCGTCGACCTAGATGCTTCCTCCTACGAGCAGTACTTC	CASSVDLDASSYEQYF
-	TRBV5-1	TRBJ2-1	TRBD2	TGCGCCAGCAGCTGGGGACTAGCGGACAATGAGCAGTTCTTC	CASSWGLADNEQFF
few	TRBV7-2	TRBJ1-5	-	TGTGCCAGCAGCTTACTAGCGAATCAGCCCCAGCATTTT	CASSLLANQPQHF
few	TRBV9	TRBJ2-7	TRBD2	TGTGCCAGCAGCGTAGCCCGTCTAGCGGGAGCCCACGAGCAGTACTTC	CASSVARLAGAHEQYF
few	TRBV18	TRBJ2-7	-	TGTGCCAGCTCACCGGACGCGGGGCGGTACGAGCAGTACTTC	CASSPDAGRYEQYF
few	TRBV30	TRBJ2-3	TRBD2	TGTGCCTGGCGCCTAGCGGACCCCACAGATACGCAGTATTTT	CAWRLADPTDTQYF
few	TRBV18	TRBJ2-5	TRBD1	TGTGCCAGCTCACCACCAACAGGGGATGAGACCCAGTACTTC	CASSPPTGDETQYF
-	TRBV5-1	TRBJ2-7	TRBD1	TGCGCCAGCAGCCCCGAACGAGGGGGCAAGAACGAGCAGTACTTC	CASSPERGGKNEQYF
-	TRBV2	TRBJ1-1	-	TGTGCCAGCAGTGAATACGCCGGGGGTAGGGAAGCTTTCTTT	CASSEYAGGREAFF
-	TRBV5-4	TRBJ2-5	TRBD1	TGTGCCAGCAGCCTGCCGGCAGGGGGCGAGACCCAGTACTTC	CASSLPAGGETQYF
few	TRBV27	TRBJ2-1	TRBD2	TGTGCCAGCAGACTAGCGGTAGGGGCCCTGTTCTTC	CASRLAVGALFF
-	TRBV9	TRBJ2-1	-	TGTGCCAGCAGCGTAGAGGGCGGGACCGTTTCCTACAATGAGCAGTTCTTC	CASSVEGGTVSYNEQFF